This T cell receptor beta chain originates from a study of immune evolution from preneoplasia to lung adenocarcinoma (dated by TCRdb to about 2021). Describing the broader study: HLA loss of heterozygosity was seen in roughly 7%, 15% and 33% of AIS, MIA and ADC lesions, and in no AAH lesions. The study combined immune gene expression, TCR sequencing and multiplex immunofluorescence to profile immune contexture across lung adenocarcinoma precursors and invasive adenocarcinoma. Resected precursor lesions (AAH, AIS, MIA) and invasive adenocarcinomas were compared with paired morphologically normal lung tissue. The sample size depended on which specimens were available, not on a prior power calculation. The immune data were integrated with whole exome sequencing and methylation data from the same cohort of nodules. In total, the cohort included 53 patients with pulmonary nodules, all of whom underwent surgical resection. TCR sequencing data were obtained from under 55 patients. According to the study, around 100 samples were used for TCR sequencing. POLYSOLVER was used to infer class I HLA alleles from exome data, and LOHHLA was used to detect allele-specific HLA loss. Beyond this particular receptor, the publication reports: Top T cell clone frequencies were highest in normal lung and appeared to decrease progressively from AAH through AIS, MIA and invasive adenocarcinoma. KRAS-mutant nodules showed the highest T cell clonality compared with EGFR-mutant or double wild-type lesions. Findings were based on association rather than direct causation; larger cohorts with long-term follow-up and longitudinal biopsies were deemed needed. Because every patient came from Japan and China, how well the results apply to Western populations was uncertain. Normal lung showed the highest clonality, whereas later-stage lesions appeared to have higher T cell density and diversity but lower clonality.

The V and J ends are trimmed by 6 bases and 0 bases, leaving 12 bases between them. Including the terminal cysteine and phenylalanine, the CDR3 comprises 15 residues. The sequence is cut down to CDR3 DNA, 45 bases in frame from base 1. For CDR1 and CDR2, the germline V gene lists SGHRS and YFSETQ. Using the immunoSEQ hsTCRbeta Kit, TCR beta CDR3 regions were sequenced from DNA. Under the source paper's analysis protocol: The ImmunoSEQ Analyzer was used to analyse the TCR sequencing data. T cell clonality was defined as 1 minus Pielou's evenness computed on productive rearrangements. T cell diversity was measured with the inverse Simpson index on productive templates. T cell density was TCR beta template counts normalized to usable DNA, estimated by amplifying and sequencing housekeeping genes. Two-sided Kruskal-Wallis tests were used to compare TCR metrics across histologic stages. TCRdb provides this immuneACCESS table in a form limited to in-frame rearrangements. Some clones are lacking; in checked studies, under half of them reflect an unresolved V gene, and why the rest are absent is not known. V and J calls plus clone size are reproduced from that table; the DNA served to infer D and trimming. Within this sample are around 11,000 clones, with approximately 86% of them counted one time only. The ten largest clones capture around 1.7% of the sample.

Patients underwent resection in Japan or China between about 2014 and 2018. Two lung cancer pathologists independently reviewed H&E slides to confirm the histologic diagnosis of every case. For nucleic acid extraction, premalignant or tumor cells were enriched by macro-dissection following pathologic assessment. FFPE tissue was used for DNA isolation with the AllPrep DNA/RNA FFPE Kit. This clone came up once. There is no known antigen for this receptor. Per-base qualities were not stored, and no clone one base away is much larger. The sample was FFPE minimally invasive lung adenocarcinoma tissue. In light of the paper, this sample's cell subset or site label describes: micro-invasive lung adenocarcinoma (MIA). Recombination connected TRBV5-1 to TRBJ2-2; the D region possibly corresponds to TRBD1 (6 bases align). This sequence was found in a person aged 65 to 85 with lung adenocarcinoma. The CDR3 reads as follows: CASNVGAANTGELFF. In nucleotide form, the sequence is TGCGCCAGCAATGTGGGGGCCGCGAACACCGGGGAGCTGTTTTTT.